This T cell receptor (beta chain) derives from a study of blood T cells in healthy people across ages. With respect to this clonotype: Its target is unknown.

PCR was performed a second time for about 7 to 12 cycles using a sample-barcoded 5' primer and a J-beta primer mix. TCRdb recomputed calls from the 5' RACE reads with MiXCR, one row per CDR3 protein. This sample carries approximately 490,000 distinct CDR3 sequences, around 24% of them seen once, and the ten largest clones take just under 9%. Findings of the study overall: The unknown donor CMV status may have confounded expanded clonotype changes.

Trimming cost V 5 bases and J 0 bases, with 10 bases left between them. CDR1 is SQVTM and CDR2 is ANQGSEA in the germline V gene. The CDR3 is made up of 13 amino acids. These data also featured in a second study, about T cells of mothers and their children. As that study records: Reads obtained per mother exceeded 9.5 million TCR beta CDR3 reads, with roughly 3.1 million obtained per child.

Sample: blood. The chain links TRBV29-1 to TRBJ1-1; D is unclear. The TCR comes from a boy aged 5 to 17 in good health. The CDR3 here is CSVLGQLNTEAFF. CDR3 bases: TGCAGCGTTTTAGGGCAGCTGAACACTGAAGCTTTCTTT.